Below are 13 T cell receptor beta chains sequenced from a single sample in a study of CD8 T cells in Susac syndrome. RNA, at roughly 0.45 to 1 ug, was reverse transcribed with random hexamers. Using its own MiXCR run on the immunoSEQ multiplex PCR reads, TCRdb lists one record per CDR3 protein. This sample has approximately 220,000 distinct CDR3 sequences, with 92% found just once. Sequencing was done on a sample of CD8+ T cells from PBMCs. The receptor set was obtained from a human donor with multiple sclerosis.

The chain recombines TRBV10-3 with TRBJ2-1, with D uncertain. This CDR3 region has 13 residues. Trimming took off 3 bases at V and 2 bases at J, with 5 bases between the two ends. The germline V gene has CDR1 ENHRY and CDR2 SYGVKD. The chain's CDR3 is CAISDGTYNEQFF. The CDR3 DNA reads TGTGCCATCAGTGATGGGACCTACAATGAGCAGTTCTTC.

The chain combines TRBV2 with TRBJ1-4; D not resolved. This CDR3 region has 15 residues. Looked up from germline, CDR1 is SNHLY and CDR2 is FYNNEI. V shed 4 bases and J shed 0 bases, with 9 bases lying between them. CDR3: CASSVGSATNEKLFF. CDR3 sequence (DNA): TGTGCCAGCAGTGTTGGGAGTGCAACTAATGAAAAACTGTTTTTT.

The V gene is TRBV6-2 or TRBV6-3, the J gene TRBJ1-2; D uncertain. The germline V and J ends were trimmed by 2 bases and 1 base, with 2 bases remaining between them. This CDR3 spans 12 amino acids. CDR1 MNHEY and CDR2 SVGEGT come from the germline V gene. Written as DNA, the CDR3 is TGTGCCAGCAGTTACATTAACTATGGCTACACCTTC. Its protein is CASSYINYGYTF.

The rearrangement links TRBV11-1 to TRBJ2-3; either TRBD1 or TRBD2 may supply D (6 bases each). The germline V gene encodes CDR1 SGHAT and CDR2 FQDESV (reference sequence). Trimming took 9 bases from V and 3 from J, leaving 19 bases between them. The CDR3 length is 15 residues. The chain's CDR3 is CASRPGARGTDTQYF. The DNA of the CDR3 is TGTGCCAGTCGCCCGGGGGCGCGAGGAACAGATACGCAGTATTTT.

This chain joins TRBV4-2 and TRBJ2-1; 10 nucleotides line up with TRBD2. Germline-derived CDR1 and CDR2 are LGHNA and YNFKEQ. Trimming cost V 6 bases and J 2 bases; bases outside gene matches: 10. This CDR3 is built from 17 residues. The CDR3 sequence is CASSTGSGGAPYNEQFF. The CDR3 bases are TGTGCCAGCAGTACGGGGAGCGGGGGGGCCCCCTACAATGAGCAGTTCTTC.

V and J are TRBV5-6 and TRBJ1-6; D is perhaps TRBD1 (5 bases). Per germline, CDR1 SGHDT and CDR2 YYEEEE. The CDR3 has 12 amino acids. V dropped 4 bases and J dropped 7 bases, with 6 bases sitting between them. The CDR3 DNA follows: TGTGCCAGCAGCCGGGGGAATTCACCCCTCCACTTT. Residues: CASSRGNSPLHF.

This clonotype has just a few counts. This chain connects TRBV13 to TRBJ2-3; maybe TRBD1 (5 bases). In germline, CDR1 is PRHDT, CDR2 FYEKMQ (reference sequence). This CDR3 has 13 residues. V lost 9 bases and J lost 1, with 11 bases in between. The CDR3 spells CASSFRGTDTQYF. In DNA, the CDR3 is TGTGCCAGTAGTTTCAGGGGCACAGATACGCAGTATTTT.

V is TRBV4-2 and J is TRBJ1-2; D may be TRBD1 (6 bases). The germline CDR1 and CDR2 sequences are LGHNA and YNFKEQ. The CDR3 has 14 amino acids. Trimming removed 4 bases at V and 0 bases at J, with 9 bases between. The CDR3 DNA sequence: TGTGCCAGCAGCCGGGACAAGACTAACTATGGCTACACCTTC. This translates into CASSRDKTNYGYTF.

On this clonotype itself: The junction departs from germline at one end; a sequencing error may be responsible. This chain uses TRBV6-6 with TRBJ1-2; a weak D match, TRBD1 (6 bases). This CDR3 comprises 13 residues. Looked up from germline, CDR1 is MNHNY and CDR2 is SVGAGI (reference sequence). Here the CDR3 reads CVSSSTGNYGYTF. The CDR3 nucleotides read TGTGTCAGCAGCTCCACAGGGAACTATGGCTACACCTTC.

This chain connects TRBV19 to TRBJ1-2; no reliable D call. Trimming shortened V by 3 bases and J by 8 bases, and 10 bases separated the two germline ends. In germline, CDR1 is LNHDA, CDR2 SQIVND (reference sequence). The CDR3 consists of 12 residues. In DNA form, the CDR3 reads TGTGCCAGTAGTATTCTCAGCCAAGGCTACACCTTC. It encodes CASSILSQGYTF. The whole variable domain, remainder taken from reference TRBV19 and TRBJ1-2, is DGGITQSPKYLFRKEGQNVTLSCEQNLNHDAMYWYRQDPGQGLRLIYYSQIVNDFQKGDIAEGYSVSREKKESFPLTVTSAQKNPTAFYLCASSILSQGYTFGSGTRLTVV.

CDR3 region: CASSGGREGLNIQYF. CDR3 in DNA: TGTGCCAGCAGCGGAGGGCGGGAGGGCCTAAACATTCAGTACTTC. This chain uses TRBV9 with TRBJ2-4, with 9 bases fitting TRBD2. Trimming at V came to 3 bases and at J to 6 bases, leaving 7 bases not matched to a gene. The length of the CDR3 is 15 residues. CDR1 and CDR2 (germline): SGDLS, YYNGEE.

This sequence joins TRBV12-3 or TRBV12-4 and TRBJ2-7, with D hard to call. The CDR3 runs to 13 residues. Trimming left V 4 bases short and J 1 base short, with 8 bases between. CDR3 in amino acids: CASSSEESYEQYF. The CDR3 bases are TGTGCCAGCAGTTCCGAGGAATCCTACGAGCAGTACTTC.

In nucleotides, the CDR3 is TGTGCCAGCAGTTACTTCTTCGGACAGGGGACAGATACGCAGTATTTT. It codes for CASSYFFGQGTDTQYF. The gene calls are TRBV6-5 and TRBJ2-3; 9 nucleotides agree with TRBD1. Per the germline V gene, CDR1 is MNHEY and CDR2 is SVGAGI. After removal of 1 base from V and 3 bases from J, the junction contained 5 bases not matched to a gene. This CDR3 has 16 residues.